These 21 T cell receptor beta chains share one sample of origin, sequenced in a study of blood T cells in healthy people across ages (dated by TCRdb to between 2015 and 2016). The method behind the library was 5' RACE. For sequencing, an Illumina HiSeq 2500 was employed. The second PCR ran for roughly 7 to 11 cycles and used a J-beta primer mix along with a sample-barcoded 5' primer. TCRdb trimmed public reads at Q25 via fastp, called clones via MiXCR and kept in-frame beta chains. Rows merge per CDR3 protein into single entries with the most common DNA and genes. For this sample the table gives 650,000 to 700,000 distinct CDR3 sequences, of which around 52% were detected only once. The ten largest clonotypes hold approximately 15% of the sample. Sequenced sample: blood. The source is a woman at least 80 years old in good health.

The V call is TRBV29-1, the J call TRBJ2-1; 7 nucleotides line up with TRBD2. Germline CDR1 reads SQVTM; CDR2 reads ANQGSEA. The CDR3 loop spans 14 amino acids. After removal of 4 bases from V and 0 bases from J, the junction contained 3 bases not matched to a gene. CDR3 in amino acids: CSVGVAGSYNEQFF. The CDR3 DNA sequence: TGCAGCGTTGGGGTAGCGGGCTCCTACAATGAGCAGTTCTTC.

Comments on this clonotype: A read error may be the cause here, since a much bigger clone is one base away. The chain is built from TRBV11-2 and TRBJ2-1; 7 bases map to TRBD2. CDR1 is SGHAT and CDR2 is FQNNGV in the germline V gene. The CDR3 runs 18 residues. CDR3 in amino acids: CATSFRWSGTLSYNEQFF. CDR3 coding DNA: TGTGCCACCAGCTTCAGGTGGAGCGGGACCCTCTCCTACAATGAGCAGTTCTTC.

This clonotype was observed many times. The chain carries TRBV7-3 and TRBJ2-1, with 11 nucleotides matching TRBD2. Germline values: CDR1 SGHTA, CDR2 FQGTGA. The ends lost 1 base at V and 8 bases at J; junction bases unmatched: 4. The CDR3 covers 15 residues. The CDR3 spells CASSLRLAGFYEQFF. The CDR3 nucleotides are TGTGCCAGCAGCTTAAGACTAGCGGGATTTTATGAGCAGTTCTTC. The full variable domain, rest sourced from reference TRBV7-3 and TRBJ2-1, is GAGVSQTPSNKVTEKGKYVELRCDPISGHTALYWYRQSLGQGPEFLIYFQGTGAADDSGLPNDRFFAVRPEGSVSTLKIQRTERGDSAVYLCASSLRLAGFYEQFFGPGTRLTVL.

This chain links TRBV7-2 with TRBJ1-1; the D is unclear. Germline V gene lookup returns CDR1 SGHTA and CDR2 FQGNSA. V lost 5 bases and J 5 bases, leaving 12 bases between the germline ends. The CDR3 contains 13 residues. In nucleotides, the CDR3 is TGTGCCAGCAGCCCCCGAGTGGAGACTGAAGCTTTCTTT. Translated, it gives CASSPRVETEAFF.

In this sample, this clonotype turned up a few times. J is TRBJ2-5 and V is TRBV27; D unresolved. From germline, CDR1 is MNHEY and CDR2 SMNVEV (reference sequence). CDR3 size: 14 residues. The V gene lost 3 bases and the J gene lost 2 bases, with 10 bases spanning the gap. The CDR3 region has the DNA TGTGCCAGCAGTTTTGGCACCACACAAGAGACCCAGTACTTC. Encoded protein: CASSFGTTQETQYF.

This clonotype was seen many times. This chain connects TRBV14 to TRBJ2-1, with D perhaps given as TRBD1 or TRBD2 (5 bases each). This CDR3 region has 15 residues. Trimming pared 4 bases from V and 8 bases from J, leaving 18 bases between. Germline CDR1 SGHDN, CDR2 FVKESK. For the CDR3, the DNA is TGTGCCAGCAGCCGGTGGGGGACCCACCCTTATGAGCAGTTCTTC. Protein product: CASSRWGTHPYEQFF.

The CDR3 reads CASSSLGSSYNSPLHF. CDR3 nucleotides: TGCGCCAGCTCGAGCCTGGGGAGCTCCTATAATTCACCCCTCCACTTT. The chain uses TRBV5-1 and TRBJ1-6; no clear D. This CDR3 has 16 residues. V lost 7 bases, J lost 0 bases, and 14 bases lay in between. The germline V gene has CDR1 SGHRS and CDR2 YFSETQ.

This chain uses TRBV6-1 with TRBJ2-3; weak D call: TRBD1 (5 bases). The CDR3 extends over 15 amino acids. In germline, CDR1 is MNHNS, CDR2 SASEGT. The CDR3 bases are TGTGTCAGTGTTCCAGGGTGGGGATCCACAGATACGCAGTATTTT. Its protein is CVSVPGWGSTDTQYF.

V is TRBV18 and J is TRBJ2-7; TRBD2 might be the D (5 bases). V was pared by 2 bases and J by 3 bases, with 11 bases between. The germline CDR1 and CDR2 sequences are KGHSH and LQKENI. CDR3 length: 14 residues. This chain's CDR3 is CASSPTSGDYEQYF. The CDR3 coding sequence is TGTGCCAGCTCACCAACGTCCGGGGACTACGAGCAGTACTTC.

This clonotype was counted ten times or more. The chain is built from TRBV20-1 and TRBJ2-3; D gene ambiguous. The germline V gene has CDR1 DFQATT and CDR2 SNEGSKA (reference sequence). The CDR3 totals 14 residues. V was pared by 3 bases and J by 0 bases, with 10 bases between. The CDR3 DNA sequence: TGCAGTGCTAGGGTTGACACTAGCACAGATACGCAGTATTTT. Translating gives CSARVDTSTDTQYF.

This sequence joins TRBV29-1 and TRBJ2-5; D is possibly TRBD1 (6 bases). With the DNA end fitting TRBJ2-7 better, the J assignment may be wrong. The germline CDR1 and CDR2 sequences are SQVTM and ANQGSEA. CDR3 length: 13 residues. CDR3 nucleotide sequence: TGCAGCGTTAGCCCGTTGGACAGCTACGAGCAGTACTTC. This translates into CSVSPLDSYEQYF.

Note on this clonotype: It may be a read error: a sequence one base away is much more abundant. The rearrangement links TRBV4-2 to TRBJ2-1; D uncertain. V was trimmed by 0 bases and J by 8 bases, leaving 8 bases between them. Per germline, CDR1 LGHNA and CDR2 YNFKEQ. The CDR3 loop spans 13 amino acids. CDR3 sequence reads: CASSQDPNDEQFF. The CDR3 DNA reads TGTGCCAGCAGCCAAGATCCGAACGATGAGCAGTTCTTC.

The V and J genes are TRBV6-5 and TRBJ1-2, with D tentatively TRBD1 (5 bases). The CDR3 sequence is 14 residues long. The V gene's germline CDR1 is MNHEY and CDR2 SVGAGI. Trimming removed 2 bases at V and 5 bases at J, with 12 bases between. The CDR3 is CASSYGAGEYGYTF. In DNA form, the CDR3 reads TGTGCCAGCAGTTACGGAGCGGGGGAATATGGCTACACCTTC.

Only a few counts were recorded for this clonotype. V is TRBV5-1 and J is TRBJ2-5, with D maybe TRBD1 (6 bases). Trimming pared 4 bases from V and 2 bases from J, leaving 18 bases between. The germline V gene encodes CDR1 SGHRS and CDR2 YFSETQ. This CDR3 is built from 16 residues. CDR3 coding DNA: TGCGCCAGCAGCCTCAACAAGGGGGTCATACAAGAGACCCAGTACTTC. Translating it yields CASSLNKGVIQETQYF.

The CDR3 nucleotides are TGTGCCAGCAGCGCAGCGAGCGGGGGGTGGGATACGCAGTATTTT. Protein: CASSAASGGWDTQYF. V usage is TRBV9 and J usage is TRBJ2-3; TRBD2 agrees at 9 bases. The CDR3 extends over 15 amino acids. Germline CDR1 and CDR2: SGDLS and YYNGEE. After removal of 3 bases from V and 6 bases from J, the junction contained 8 bases not matched to a gene.

In its sample, this clonotype ranks as medium-sized (0.01 to 0.1%). The J gene is TRBJ1-1, the V gene TRBV28, with a tentative D call TRBD1 (5 bases). CDR3 length: 14 residues. Germline CDR1 is MDHEN and CDR2 is SYDVKM. Trimming pared 5 bases from V and 4 bases from J, leaving 14 bases between. CDR3 DNA: TGTGCCAGCAGTCCTCGGGGGTCAGGCACTGAAGCTTTCTTT. Encoded protein: CASSPRGSGTEAFF.

V gene TRBV5-6 combines with J gene TRBJ2-5, with a tentative D call TRBD1 (7 bases). Germline V gene data show CDR1 as SGHDT and CDR2 as YYEEEE. V lost 3 bases to trimming and J lost 3 bases, with 15 bases between them. The CDR3 sequence is 15 residues long. CDR3 protein: CASSYTDREEETQYF. In nucleotides, the CDR3 is TGTGCCAGCAGCTACACCGACAGGGAGGAAGAGACCCAGTACTTC. Looking up the rest from reference TRBV5-6 and TRBJ2-5 gives the full variable domain: DAGVTQSPTHLIKTRGQQVTLRCSPKSGHDTVSWYQQALGQGPQFIFQYYEEEERQRGNFPDRFSGHQFPNYSSELNVNALLLGDSALYLCASSYTDREEETQYFGPGTRLLVL.

The chain recombines TRBV4-1 with TRBJ2-7; 8 bases agree with TRBD2. Per germline, CDR1 MGHRA and CDR2 YSYEKL. V was clipped by 5 bases and J by 7 bases; unmatched bases: 13. This CDR3 region has 15 residues. The CDR3 DNA reads as TGCGCCAGCAGCAATAGCGGGGCCTCCTACAATGAGCAGTACTTC. Amino acid sequence: CASSNSGASYNEQYF.

Regarding this clonotype: One base away lies a much larger clone, so this may be a sequencing read error. The rearrangement links TRBV3-1 to TRBJ2-1; D assignment may be TRBD1 or TRBD2 (6 bases each). TRBJ2-7 explains the end of the DNA better; the J call may be wrong. Germline CDR1 reads LGHDT; CDR2 reads YNNKEL (reference sequence). There are 15 residues in the CDR3. The CDR3 is CASSQAGATYNEQYF. The CDR3 DNA reads TGTGCCAGCAGCCAAGCGGGGGCGACCTACAATGAGCAGTACTTC.

A few counts support this clonotype. The chain is built from TRBV6-6 and TRBJ2-3; D uncertain. Germline CDR1 and CDR2: MNHNY and SVGAGI (reference sequence). Deletions cut 2 bases from V and 0 bases from J, with 15 bases between. CDR3 length: 17 amino acids. The CDR3 bases are TGTGCCAGCAGTTACCTATTCGACCGAATTAGCACAGATACGCAGTATTTT. It yields the protein CASSYLFDRISTDTQYF.

V gene TRBV10-3 combines with J gene TRBJ2-1; D call uncertain. Germline V gene data show CDR1 as ENHRY and CDR2 as SYGVKD. V lost 5 bases and J 5 bases, leaving 25 bases between the germline ends. This CDR3 comprises 18 residues. For the CDR3, the DNA is TGTGCCATCAGTAGAGCGCATATAGTGGCAGTCGGCGACAATGAGCAGTTCTTC. It yields the protein CAISRAHIVAVGDNEQFF.